Shown below are 29 T cell receptor beta chains from a single sample sequenced in a study of blood T cell repertoires in COVID-19 (dated by TCRdb to 2019 to 2021). Receptors were amplified or captured by the immunoSEQ multiplex PCR assay. TCRdb took over this immuneACCESS table, retaining in-frame rearrangements with V and J assigned. Such tables are incomplete; in checked studies, under half of the missing clones stem from an unresolved V gene, and the remainder is unexplained. This sample comprises about 270,000 clones, approximately 86% of them detected only once. Jointly, the top ten make up about 2.7% of the sample. The sequenced material came from PBMCs or T cells enriched from blood (not recorded which). These receptors originate from a woman under 30 who had recovered from COVID-19.

V usage is TRBV7-2 and J usage is TRBJ2-5, with D hard to call. This CDR3 contains 13 residues. From germline, CDR1 is SGHTA and CDR2 FQGNSA. V dropped 1 base and J dropped 4 bases, with 7 bases sitting between them. The CDR3 region has the DNA TGTGCCAGCAGCTTAGATTCATTAGAGACCCAGTACTTC. It specifies CASSLDSLETQYF.

The gene calls are TRBV27 and TRBJ1-2; 7 positions match TRBD1. CDR1 and CDR2 from the germline V gene are MNHEY and SMNVEV (reference sequence). CDR3 length: 15 residues. Trimming took 4 bases from V and 4 from J; bases not matched to a gene: 9. This CDR3 reads CASSSGTAISYGYTF. The DNA for the CDR3 is TGTGCCAGCAGTTCAGGGACAGCAATATCCTATGGCTACACCTTC.

The V and J genes are TRBV5-5 and TRBJ1-2; 8 bases are shared with TRBD1. This CDR3 is built from 13 residues. Trimming cost V 4 bases and J 4 bases; bases outside gene matches: 3. Germline V gene lookup returns CDR1 SGHKS and CDR2 YYEKEE (reference sequence). In nucleotides, the CDR3 is TGTGCCAGCAGCCAGGGGGCCTCCTATGGCTACACCTTC. Translation gives CASSQGASYGYTF.

CDR3 DNA: TGTGCCAGCAGTCACAATCGGGACATCAAAAACTATGGCTACACCTTC. Its protein is CASSHNRDIKNYGYTF. V and J are TRBV6-2 or TRBV6-3 and TRBJ1-2, with a tentative D call TRBD1 (6 bases). CDR1 and CDR2 from the germline V gene are MNHEY and SVGEGT. Trimming stripped 5 bases from V and 2 bases from J, with 18 bases between. The CDR3 is 16 amino acids.

The chain recombines TRBV19 with TRBJ1-6, with D maybe TRBD1 (5 bases). The CDR3 is made up of 18 amino acids. V was trimmed by 7 bases and J by 3 bases, leaving 22 bases between them. Germline lookup yields CDR1 LNHDA and CDR2 SQIVND (reference sequence). DNA of the CDR3: TGTGCCAGTACCCCAAGGGGAACGGAAGGATACTATAATTCACCCCTCCACTTT. The encoded protein is CASTPRGTEGYYNSPLHF.

The V gene is TRBV4-3, the J gene TRBJ1-2; 10 bases are shared with TRBD1. Germline V gene lookup returns CDR1 LGHNA and CDR2 YSLEER. This CDR3 has 13 amino acids. Trimming removed 6 bases from V and 7 bases from J; junction bases left unmatched: 5. The CDR3 DNA sequence: TGCGCCAGCAGGTTTGGGACAGGGGCTGGCTACACCTTC. Its translation is CASRFGTGAGYTF.

This chain connects TRBV5-1 to TRBJ2-2, with a tentative D call TRBD2 (5 bases). This CDR3 is 15 amino acids long. The germline V gene encodes CDR1 SGHRS and CDR2 YFSETQ. The ends were cut back, 4 bases at V and 0 bases at J, with 10 bases in the middle. CDR3 in DNA: TGCGCCAGCAGCCCAGACGGGGCGAACACCGGGGAGCTGTTTTTT. Its protein is CASSPDGANTGELFF.

This clone was seen once. The rearrangement links TRBV4-1 to TRBJ2-5, with 9 bases fitting TRBD1. This CDR3 contains 14 residues. V was pared by 8 bases and J by 4 bases, with 8 bases of the junction left unmatched. The germline gives CDR1 MGHRA, CDR2 YSYEKL. For the CDR3, the DNA is TGCGCCAGCGGACCGGGACAGGGTCCAGAGACCCAGTACTTC. Translating gives CASGPGQGPETQYF.

This chain joins TRBV3-1 (or the pseudogene TRBV3-2) and TRBJ1-2; 7 bases match TRBD1. Germline CDR1 and CDR2: LGHDT and YNNKEL (reference sequence). Trimming removed 4 bases from V and 6 bases from J; junction bases left unmatched: 5. The CDR3 spans 13 residues. This CDR3 reads CASSPQGPHGYTF. The CDR3, as DNA: TGTGCCAGCAGCCCACAGGGGCCGCATGGCTACACCTTC.

The chain carries TRBV6-4 and TRBJ1-1; 7 bases fit TRBD1. The CDR3 sequence is 13 residues long. Germline V gene lookup returns CDR1 MRHNA and CDR2 SNTAGT. The junction had 4 bases not matched to a gene; V was cut back by 8 bases and J by 1 base. This chain's CDR3 is CASSPGGNTEAFF. The CDR3 DNA reads TGTGCCAGCTCTCCAGGGGGGAACACTGAAGCTTTCTTT.

The chain combines TRBV4-2 with TRBJ1-5, with a weak D call TRBD1 (5 bases). Trimming removed 1 base at V and 3 bases at J, with 13 bases between. CDR3 size: 16 residues. CDR1 and CDR2 from the germline V gene are LGHNA and YNFKEQ. Here the CDR3 reads CASSQVAGLINQPQHF. CDR3 bases: TGTGCCAGCAGCCAAGTGGCGGGACTCATCAATCAGCCCCAGCATTTT.

The V call is TRBV27, the J call TRBJ2-2, with unresolved D. This CDR3 is 13 amino acids long. V was pared by 3 bases and J by 7 bases, with 9 bases between. CDR1 is MNHEY, CDR2 SMNVEV, per germline (reference sequence). The CDR3 is CASSFHSHGELFF. The DNA for the CDR3 is TGTGCCAGCAGTTTTCATAGTCACGGGGAGCTGTTTTTT.

The rearrangement joins TRBV19 to TRBJ1-2; the D gene is possibly TRBD1 (6 bases). Germline V CDR1 and CDR2: LNHDA, SQIVND (reference sequence). The CDR3 sequence is 13 residues long. With 5 bases removed from V and 4 bases from J, the gap between germline ends came to 11 bases. CDR3 bases: TGTGCCAGTAGTCCGGACAGAAGCTATGGCTACACCTTC. Translated: CASSPDRSYGYTF.

This chain links TRBV3-1 (or the pseudogene TRBV3-2) with TRBJ2-5; 11 nucleotides agree with TRBD2. With 4 bases clipped from V and 2 bases from J, the junction kept 3 bases outside the gene matches. The V gene's germline CDR1 is LGHDT and CDR2 YNNKEL (reference sequence). The CDR3 consists of 15 residues. The CDR3: CASSPTSGEQETQYF. The CDR3 DNA is TGTGCCAGCAGCCCGACTAGCGGGGAGCAAGAGACCCAGTACTTC.

V usage is TRBV28 and J usage is TRBJ2-1, with 11 bases fitting TRBD2. Germline lookup yields CDR1 MDHEN and CDR2 SYDVKM. CDR3 length equals 15 residues. V gave up 2 bases and J gave up 12 bases; unmatched junction bases: 9. The CDR3, as DNA: TGTGCCAGCAGTTTAGGACTAGCGGGTGGCGCGGGGCAGTTCTTC. Translated, it gives CASSLGLAGGAGQFF.

The V call is TRBV6-2 or TRBV6-3, the J call TRBJ1-2; TRBD1 matches 9 bases. The CDR3 runs to 14 residues. Germline CDR1 and CDR2: MNHEY and SVGEGT. After removal of 4 bases from V and 8 bases from J, the junction contained 8 bases not matched to a gene. CDR3 loop: CASSFTWTGEGYTF. The CDR3 nucleotides are TGTGCCAGCAGTTTTACGTGGACAGGGGAAGGCTACACCTTC.

The gene calls are TRBV19 and TRBJ2-2, with D tentatively TRBD1 (6 bases). The germline V gene encodes CDR1 LNHDA and CDR2 SQIVND (reference sequence). The CDR3 sequence is 17 residues long. The V and J ends lost 5 bases and 8 bases respectively, with 24 bases between them. CDR3 bases: TGTGCCAGTAGTCAGGGCCCCGGGACAACTGCCTTGGGGGAGCTGTTTTTT. Protein sequence: CASSQGPGTTALGELFF.

This clone is categorized as medium-sized (0.01 to 0.1%). DNA of the CDR3: TGTGCCAGCAGTCTGCCGGGACAGGGGACTGAAGCTTTCTTT. It yields the protein CASSLPGQGTEAFF. The chain recombines TRBV6-5 with TRBJ1-1; TRBD1 matches 10 bases. The germline gives CDR1 MNHEY, CDR2 SVGAGI. The CDR3 is made up of 14 amino acids. Losses at the gene ends were 5 bases for V and 5 bases for J; bases not matched to a gene: 5.

The J gene is TRBJ1-2, the V gene TRBV13, with 7 bases lining up with TRBD1. CDR1 is PRHDT, CDR2 FYEKMQ, per germline (reference sequence). The CDR3 covers 13 residues. V shed 3 bases and J 8 bases; nucleotides not matched to a gene: 6. The CDR3 reads CASSFRTGPGYTF. The DNA for the CDR3 is TGTGCCAGCAGCTTCCGGACAGGTCCCGGCTACACCTTC.

The chain combines TRBV7-8 with TRBJ1-2, with D maybe TRBD1 (6 bases). Germline lookup yields CDR1 SGHVS and CDR2 FQNEAQ. The CDR3 runs to 15 residues. V was cut by 5 bases and J by 7 bases, with 20 bases left in between. CDR3 loop: CASSPAGAGTGGYTF. The CDR3 DNA follows: TGTGCCAGCAGCCCTGCAGGGGCAGGTACTGGTGGCTACACCTTC.

This chain joins TRBV7-9 and TRBJ2-5; 15 positions match TRBD2. V dropped 4 bases and J dropped 5; count of bases not matched to a gene: 8. The CDR3 spans 17 residues. Germline assignment: CDR1 SEHNR and CDR2 FQNEAQ (reference sequence). In DNA form, the CDR3 reads TGTGCCAGCAGCTACGGACTAGCGGGGGGGCCGATCGAGACCCAGTACTTC. Its protein is CASSYGLAGGPIETQYF.

J is TRBJ2-3 and V is TRBV11-2; D remains unclear. The CDR3 has 14 residues. The V end was cut by 3 bases, the J end by 5 bases, with 12 bases between. CDR1 is SGHAT and CDR2 is FQNNGV in the germline V gene. For the CDR3, the DNA is TGTGCCAGCAGCTTCTATGGTGCTGAAGATACGCAGTATTTT. It is translated as CASSFYGAEDTQYF.

The J gene is TRBJ2-7, the V gene TRBV10-2; D perhaps matches TRBD2 (5 bases). Germline CDR1 and CDR2: WSHSY and SAAADI. Trimming shortened V by 3 bases and J by 7 bases, and 22 bases separated the two germline ends. The CDR3 loop spans 16 amino acids. The CDR3 loop is CASSDFVYSGSGEQYF. CDR3 coding DNA: TGCGCCAGCAGTGATTTTGTTTATTCAGGCTCGGGGGAGCAGTACTTC.

This clone came up a few times. The V call is TRBV6-5, the J call TRBJ1-6; no definite D call. Germline CDR1 and CDR2: MNHEY and SVGAGI. Trimming took off 6 bases at V and 7 bases at J, with 13 bases between the two ends. The CDR3 runs to 14 residues. The CDR3 sequence is CASRDSGWNSPLHF. The CDR3 nucleotides are TGTGCCAGCAGAGACTCCGGCTGGAATTCACCCCTCCACTTT.

Comment on this clone: The sample carries other DNA sequences with the same CDR3. The rearrangement joins TRBV5-4 to TRBJ2-1, with 8 bases aligning to TRBD2. The CDR3 loop spans 15 amino acids. V trimming: 1 base; J trimming: 4 bases; junction bases outside the gene matches: 4. Germline V CDR1 and CDR2: SGHNT, YYREEE (reference sequence). The DNA for the CDR3 is TGTGCCAGCAGCTTGTCACTAGCGGATTACAATGAGCAGTTCTTC. Translating gives CASSLSLADYNEQFF.

In its sample, this clone was seen a few times. This chain links TRBV7-8 with TRBJ1-2, with TRBD1 as a possible D gene (6 bases). Germline V CDR1 and CDR2: SGHVS, FQNEAQ. V lost 4 bases to trimming and J lost 5 bases, with 23 bases between them. This CDR3 is 17 amino acids long. The CDR3 DNA sequence: TGTGCCAGCAGCTCCCGGGACACCCCATCTAGAGGGTATGGCTACACCTTC. This gives the protein CASSSRDTPSRGYGYTF.

The chain has TRBV4-1 and TRBJ2-2, with 8 bases identical to TRBD1. This CDR3 has 16 residues. Germline V gene lookup returns CDR1 MGHRA and CDR2 YSYEKL. The V and J ends lost 2 bases and 0 bases, in that order; junction bases with no gene match: 2. The CDR3 region is CASSQRGQANTGELFF. CDR3 in DNA: TGCGCCAGCAGCCAAAGGGGACAGGCGAACACCGGGGAGCTGTTTTTT.

The chain uses TRBV4-1 and TRBJ2-6, with 9 positions matching TRBD1. V lost 3 bases and J lost 0; bases outside the gene matches: 9. In germline, CDR1 is MGHRA, CDR2 YSYEKL. The CDR3 length is 19 residues. CDR3 DNA sequence: TGCGCCAGCAGCCAGTCGCCGGGACAGGGTACCTCTGGGGCCAACGTCCTGACTTTC. This sequence encodes CASSQSPGQGTSGANVLTF.

This clone was counted a single time. This chain links TRBV15 with TRBJ2-7, with D tentatively TRBD2 (5 bases). V dropped 5 bases and J dropped 0 bases, with 14 bases sitting between them. Germline assignment: CDR1 LNHNV and CDR2 YYDKDF (reference sequence). The CDR3 runs 15 residues. Written as DNA, the CDR3 is TGTGCCACCAGCGGAGGTCAGGCAGACTCCTACGAGCAGTACTTC. Amino acids: CATSGGQADSYEQYF.